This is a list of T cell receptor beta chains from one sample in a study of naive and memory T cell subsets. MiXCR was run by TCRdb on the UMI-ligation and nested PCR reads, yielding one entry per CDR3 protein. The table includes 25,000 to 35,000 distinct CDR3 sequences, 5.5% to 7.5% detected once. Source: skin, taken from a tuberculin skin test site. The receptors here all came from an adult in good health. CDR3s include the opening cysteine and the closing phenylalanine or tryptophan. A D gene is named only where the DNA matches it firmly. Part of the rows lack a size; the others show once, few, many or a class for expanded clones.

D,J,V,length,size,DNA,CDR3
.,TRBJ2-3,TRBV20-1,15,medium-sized,TGCAGTGCTAGAGAATGGACGTCATCCACAGATACGCAGTATTTT,CSAREWTSSTDTQYF
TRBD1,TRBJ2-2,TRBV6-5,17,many,TGTGCCAGCAGTTACGATACAGGGGGCGCAGGGACCGGGGAGCTGTTTTTT,CASSYDTGGAGTGELFF
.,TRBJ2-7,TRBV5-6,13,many,TGTGCCAGCAGCTTGGGGGTCTCCTACGAGCAGTACTTC,CASSLGVSYEQYF
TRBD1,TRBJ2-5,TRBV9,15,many,TGTGCCAGCAGCGTAGAAGGACAGGGATCCCGGGCCCAGTACTTC,CASSVEGQGSRAQYF
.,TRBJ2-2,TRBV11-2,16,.,TGTGCCAGCAGCTTAGATGATTGGAGGGGCGCCGGGGAGCTGTTTTTT,CASSLDDWRGAGELFF
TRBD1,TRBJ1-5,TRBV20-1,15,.,TGCAGTGCTAGAGATGGGACAGGGAGGAATCAGCCCCAGCATTTT,CSARDGTGRNQPQHF
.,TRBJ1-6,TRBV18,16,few,TGTGCCAGCTCCCCGGCTCGAGGACAGTCTAATTCACCCCTCCACTTT,CASSPARGQSNSPLHF
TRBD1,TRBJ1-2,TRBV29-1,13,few,TGCAGCGCGCCAAAATCGACAGGGAGAGGCTACACCTTC,CSAPKSTGRGYTF
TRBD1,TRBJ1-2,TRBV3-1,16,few,TGTGCCAGCAGCCCCAGGGGGGGGTTTTCGGACTATGGCTACACCTTC,CASSPRGGFSDYGYTF
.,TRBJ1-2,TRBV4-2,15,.,TGTGCCAGCAGCCAAGAATTTGCAGGGTATGACGGCGACACCTTC,CASSQEFAGYDGDTF
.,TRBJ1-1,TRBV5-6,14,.,TGTGCCAGCAGCCCCGACGAGGGCGCGGGTGAAGCTTTCTTT,CASSPDEGAGEAFF
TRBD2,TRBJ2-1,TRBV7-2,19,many,TGTGCCAGCAGCTTAGAAGGAGTCTTAGCGGGGGGGCCCTACAATGAGCAGTTCTTC,CASSLEGVLAGGPYNEQFF
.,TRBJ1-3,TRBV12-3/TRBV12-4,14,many,TGTGCCAGCAGCCCGACTTACCCTGGAAACACCATATATTTT,CASSPTYPGNTIYF
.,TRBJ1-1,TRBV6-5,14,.,TGTGCCAGCAGGCACCGGGACACGAACACTGAAGCTTTCTTT,CASRHRDTNTEAFF
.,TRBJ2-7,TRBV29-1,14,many,TGCAGCGTTGAAGATAAGGGGCTCGGCTACGAGCAGTACTTC,CSVEDKGLGYEQYF
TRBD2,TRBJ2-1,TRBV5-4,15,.,TGTGCCAGCAGCTTAGGACTAGCGGCCTACAATGAGCAGTTCTTC,CASSLGLAAYNEQFF
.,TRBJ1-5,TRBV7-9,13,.,TGTGCCAGCAGCTTCCAGGGGAATCAGCCCCAGCATTTT,CASSFQGNQPQHF
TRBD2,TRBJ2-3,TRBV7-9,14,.,TGTGCCTCGGTGGGGCTAGCGGGGGAAGATACGCAGTATTTT,CASVGLAGEDTQYF
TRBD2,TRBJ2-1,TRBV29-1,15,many,TGCAGCGTTGATATGACTAGCTCTTACTACAATGAGCAGTTCTTC,CSVDMTSSYYNEQFF
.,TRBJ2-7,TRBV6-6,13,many,TGTGCCAGCAGTTCCCGACAGACCCACGAGCAGTACTTC,CASSSRQTHEQYF
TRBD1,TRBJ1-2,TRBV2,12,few,TGTGCCAGCAGAGTCGGACAGGACGGCTACACCTTC,CASRVGQDGYTF
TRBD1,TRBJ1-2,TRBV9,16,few,TGTGCCAGCAGCGTAGTGAAGCAGGGGGCTATCTGGGGCTACACCTTC,CASSVVKQGAIWGYTF
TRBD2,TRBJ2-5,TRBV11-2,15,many,TGTGCCAGCAGCTCGTGGACTAGCGGCCAAGAGACCCAGTACTTC,CASSSWTSGQETQYF
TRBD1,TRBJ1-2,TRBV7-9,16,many,TGTGCCAGCAGCTTATCCGAGGACAGGGCGAACTATGGCTACACCTTC,CASSLSEDRANYGYTF
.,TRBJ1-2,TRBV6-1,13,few,TGTGCCAGCAGTGGTCGGGACTCTCCTGGCTACACCTTC,CASSGRDSPGYTF
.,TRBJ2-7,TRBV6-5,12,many,TGTGCCAGCACTGGGGATAGGCGCGAGCAGTACTTC,CASTGDRREQYF
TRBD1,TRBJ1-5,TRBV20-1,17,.,TGCAGTGCTAAAGACGGACCGAACAGGGGGCGTAGGCAGCCCCAGCATTTT,CSAKDGPNRGRRQPQHF
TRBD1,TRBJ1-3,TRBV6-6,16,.,TGTGCCAGCAGGGACCCGGGACAGGGGGCAGGAAACACCATATATTTT,CASRDPGQGAGNTIYF
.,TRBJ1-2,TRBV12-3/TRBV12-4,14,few,TGTGCCAGCAGCTTAGGCAGAGCGAACTATGGCGACACCTTC,CASSLGRANYGDTF
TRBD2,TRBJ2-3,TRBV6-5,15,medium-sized,TGTGCCAGCAGGCTACTAGCGGGGGTCACAGATACGCAGTATTTT,CASRLLAGVTDTQYF
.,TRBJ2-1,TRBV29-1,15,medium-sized,TGCAGCGTTGATAGTTGGACGAAGGTCGCGGATGAGCAGTTCTTC,CSVDSWTKVADEQFF
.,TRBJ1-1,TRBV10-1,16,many,TGCGCCAGCAGTGAAGATCGAAATCTTCTGAACACTGAAGCTTTCTTT,CASSEDRNLLNTEAFF
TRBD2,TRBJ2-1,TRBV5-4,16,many,TGTGCCAGCAGCGAGGAACTAGCGGAATCATACAATGAGCAGTTCTTC,CASSEELAESYNEQFF
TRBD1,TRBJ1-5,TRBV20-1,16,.,TGCAGTGCTCTCCCCCGGACAGGGAATCGCAATCAGCCCCAGCATTTT,CSALPRTGNRNQPQHF
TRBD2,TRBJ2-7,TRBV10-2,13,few,TGCGCCAGCAGTCGGGACTATTCCTACGAGCAGTACTTC,CASSRDYSYEQYF
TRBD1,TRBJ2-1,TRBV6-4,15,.,TGTGCCAGCAGTGACGGGGCAGGGGGCTACAATGAGCAGTTCTTC,CASSDGAGGYNEQFF
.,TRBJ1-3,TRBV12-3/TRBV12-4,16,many,TGTGCCAGCAGCTTCCCGGCAGGGAGCTCTGGAAACACCATATATTTT,CASSFPAGSSGNTIYF
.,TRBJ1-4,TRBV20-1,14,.,TGCAGTGCTAGAGATGAGGCGGTCAATGAAAAACTGTTTTTT,CSARDEAVNEKLFF
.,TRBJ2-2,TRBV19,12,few,TGTGCCAGTAAACGGCGAACCGGGGAGCTGTTTTTT,CASKRRTGELFF
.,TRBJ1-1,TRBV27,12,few,TGTGCCAGCAGCAGGGTGGGCACTGAAGCTTTCTTT,CASSRVGTEAFF
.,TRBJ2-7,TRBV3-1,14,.,TGTGCCAGCAGCTCCACGGGCACTTACTACGAGCAGTACTTC,CASSSTGTYYEQYF
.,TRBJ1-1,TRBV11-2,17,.,TGTGCCAGCAGCTTAGACCTGGACACCCTTTGGAACACTGAAGCTTTCTTT,CASSLDLDTLWNTEAFF
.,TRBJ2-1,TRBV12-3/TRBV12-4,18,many,TGTGCCAGCAGCCCACTTTCCATTCTTGCCCTCCCCCGAAATGAGCAGTTCTTC,CASSPLSILALPRNEQFF
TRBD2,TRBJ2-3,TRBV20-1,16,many,TGCAGTGCCCCGGGACTAGCGGGGATGAACACAGATACGCAGTATTTT,CSAPGLAGMNTDTQYF
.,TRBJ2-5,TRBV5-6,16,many,TGTGCCAGCAGCTTGGCCCGGTTGGACCTCGGAGAGACCCAGTACTTC,CASSLARLDLGETQYF
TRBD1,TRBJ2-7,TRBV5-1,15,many,TGCGCCAGCAGAAAAACCGGGACAGGGGGCGGCGAGCAGTACTTC,CASRKTGTGGGEQYF
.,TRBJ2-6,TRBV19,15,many,TGTGCCAGTAGTATTTCTGGCTCTGGGGCCAACGTCCTGACTTTC,CASSISGSGANVLTF
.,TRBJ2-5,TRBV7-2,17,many,TGTGCCAGCAGCTCCCCAGGGGCGAGCGGTTCAATGAAGACCCAGTACTTC,CASSSPGASGSMKTQYF
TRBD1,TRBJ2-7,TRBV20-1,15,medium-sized,TGCAGTGCTAGGGCCGGGACAGGGCGAATGGACGAGCAGTACTTC,CSARAGTGRMDEQYF
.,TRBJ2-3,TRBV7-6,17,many,TGTGCCAGCAGCTTAGAGGGCCATTCCCCCCGCACAGATACGCAGTATTTT,CASSLEGHSPRTDTQYF
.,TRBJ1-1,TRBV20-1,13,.,TGCAGTGCCTCGATACATTTGAGTAGTGAAGCTTTCTTT,CSASIHLSSEAFF
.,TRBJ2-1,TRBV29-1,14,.,TGCAGCGTTGGAAAGGGGAGCTCCTACAATGAGCAGTTCTTC,CSVGKGSSYNEQFF
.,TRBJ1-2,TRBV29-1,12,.,TGCAGCGTTGAAGGGGCAGGGTGGAGCGACACCTTC,CSVEGAGWSDTF
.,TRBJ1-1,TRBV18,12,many,TGTGCCAGCCGAAACTTGGAAGGGTGGGCTTTCTTT,CASRNLEGWAFF
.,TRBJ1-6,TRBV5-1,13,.,TGCGCCAGCAGCTTAGAGGAATGGTCACCCCTCCACTTT,CASSLEEWSPLHF
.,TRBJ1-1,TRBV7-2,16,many,TGTGCCAGCAGCTTACGGGGTCTAAATTCGAACACTGAAGCTTTCTTT,CASSLRGLNSNTEAFF
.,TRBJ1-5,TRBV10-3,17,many,TGTGCCATCGCCGGGACCCACCTCGGGGTAGGCAATCAGCCCCAGCATTTT,CAIAGTHLGVGNQPQHF
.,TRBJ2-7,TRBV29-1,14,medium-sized,TGCAGCGTCGCCGAGGCCAGTGCGGCCTACGAGCAGTACTTC,CSVAEASAAYEQYF
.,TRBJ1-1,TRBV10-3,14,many,TGTGCCATCCGTGGGGGGGGCGGGATAACTGAAGCTTTCTTT,CAIRGGGGITEAFF
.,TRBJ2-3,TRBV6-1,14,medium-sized,TGTGCCAGCAGTGAAGGCGCTAGCACAGATACGCAGTATTTT,CASSEGASTDTQYF